Listed below are T cell receptor beta chains from one sample, sequenced in a study of blood T cell repertoires in COVID-19. Profiling relied on immunoSEQ multiplex PCR, and the TCRdb table lists in-frame clones only, not all of them. The top ten hold approximately 18% of the sample, which has approximately 150,000 clones, about 86% seen once. What was sequenced was peripheral blood. The receptors were sampled from a woman of 80 years or more with acute or convalescent COVID-19. The CDR3 runs from the conserved cysteine through the conserved F or W. A D gene is named only where the DNA matches it firmly. Not every row has a clone size; where given, it reads once, few, many or a size class.

>.|.|TRBJ2-1|TRBV28
TGTGCCAGCATCTCAGGATGGGATGAGCAGTTCTTC
CASISGWDEQFF
>.|TRBD1|TRBJ2-7|TRBV19
TGTGCCAGTAGTCCCCGGGACAGGGGCTACGAGCAGTACTTC
CASSPRDRGYEQYF
>.|.|TRBJ2-5|TRBV19
TGTGCCAGTAGTATCCCCCAGGTCAAAGAGACCCAGTACTTC
CASSIPQVKETQYF
>.|.|TRBJ2-7|TRBV7-8
TGTGCCAGCAGCTTCGACAACTCGCGACCCTACGAGCAGTACTTC
CASSFDNSRPYEQYF
>.|TRBD1|TRBJ1-5|TRBV2
TGTGCCAGCAGAGAGGACAGGGGGAGCAATCAGCCCCAGCATTTT
CASREDRGSNQPQHF
>.|.|TRBJ2-2|TRBV7-6
TGTGCCAGCAGCTCCCGGACAGGGAGGGCAGCGAACACCGGGGAGCTGTTTTTT
CASSSRTGRAANTGELFF
>.|TRBD1|TRBJ1-1|TRBV5-1
TGCGCCAGCAGCAGGACAGGGGGCTTGAACACTGAAGCTTTCTTT
CASSRTGGLNTEAFF
>few|TRBD1|TRBJ2-4|TRBV7-9
TGTGCCAGCAGCTTGAGACAGGGGGGAACCAAAAACATTCAGTACTTC
CASSLRQGGTKNIQYF
>once|.|TRBJ1-2|TRBV28
TGTGCCAGCAGTTCACAGGGCTACTATGGCTACACCTTC
CASSSQGYYGYTF
>.|.|TRBJ2-7|TRBV6-6
TGTGCCAGCACAACTTCAGGGTCTCCCTCCTACGAGCAGTACTTC
CASTTSGSPSYEQYF
>.|.|TRBJ2-7|TRBV18
TGTGCCAGCTCAATGGACGGGACCTACGAGCAGTACTTC
CASSMDGTYEQYF
>.|TRBD1|TRBJ1-2|TRBV18
TGTGCCAGCTCACCCCCGGACAGGGGAGCTAACTATGGCTACACCTTC
CASSPPDRGANYGYTF
>.|.|TRBJ1-2|TRBV2
TGTGCCAGCAGTGAACGCGGGATCGGTGGCTACACCTTC
CASSERGIGGYTF
>.|.|TRBJ2-1|TRBV11-3
TGTGCCAGCAGCTTGGGCCGTAGGGGCGAGCAGTTCTTC
CASSLGRRGEQFF
>.|TRBD2|TRBJ2-5|TRBV3-1/TRBV3-2
TGTGCCAGCAGCCAAGGGACTAGCGGGAGCGGAGAGACCCAGTACTTC
CASSQGTSGSGETQYF